The following is a TCR beta chain sequence with its context. The CDR3 is 15 residues long. The germline V gene has CDR1 SGHNT and CDR2 YYREEE (reference sequence). Between the trimmed V and J ends, which lost 4 bases and 4 bases, there was a span of 14 bases. This sample is drawn from a study of blood T cell repertoires in COVID-19. The overall study: Material from acute and convalescent COVID-19 was sourced from the United States, Italy and Spain. The cDNA or gDNA used as material had been derived from T cells, B-cell-depleted T cells, or PBMCs.

Per the study methods: How many nucleated cells were present was estimated from reference gene primer amplification. This table comes from immunoSEQ multiplex PCR, and its TCRdb copy is limited to in-frame clones, with some not included. The V and J calls and clone size are taken from that table; D and trimming were inferred from the DNA. Of about 80,000 clones in the sample, more than 70% are singletons; the top ten hold roughly 15%. Sequencing was carried out using peripheral blood. This sequence joins TRBV5-4 and TRBJ2-2; D is perhaps TRBD1 (5 bases). This clonotype originated in a man aged 65 to 85 with active or convalescent COVID-19. The CDR3 protein is CASSEDRRTTGELFF. CDR3 DNA sequence: TGTGCCAGCAGCGAAGACAGACGGACCACCGGGGAGCTGTTTTTT.